This T cell receptor beta chain was sequenced during a study of blood T cell repertoires in COVID-19. Original handling: Estimation of nucleated cell counts was performed using reference gene primer amplification. TCRdb's table, derived via immunoSEQ multiplex PCR, lists solely in-frame clones and lacks some. That table supplies the V and J calls and clone size; D and trimming were determined from the DNA. The data contain more than 75,000 clones, roughly 80% of them singletons. CDR1 is SQVTM and CDR2 is ANQGSEA in the germline V gene. The V end lost 2 bases, the J end lost 4 bases, and 11 bases lay between the germline ends. The CDR3 contains 13 residues.

The chain carries TRBV29-1 and TRBJ1-2, with D uncertain. Sequencing used peripheral blood. The sequence was obtained from a woman older than 75 with active or convalescent COVID-19. The DNA for the CDR3 is TGCAGCGTTGAAAAGGCCCCGGGCTATGGCTACACCTTC. This encodes CSVEKAPGYGYTF.